One sample yielded the 18 T cell receptor beta chains listed below, sequenced in a study of CD4 T cells in relation to SARS-CoV-2 and coronaviruses. This table comes from immunoSEQ multiplex PCR, and its TCRdb copy is limited to in-frame clones, with some not included. The profile shows 55,000 to 70,000 clones, over 90% of them singletons. Unexposed donor CD4+ T cells date from about 2011-2018, before the COVID-19 pandemic. The source material was naive CD4+ T cells from PBMCs. Sample subset: naive CD4+ T cells isolated by negative enrichment. Receptors originate from a human donor in good health.

This clone was recorded a few times. The J gene is TRBJ2-7, the V gene TRBV9, with TRBD1 identical over 7 bases. CDR1 is SGDLS, CDR2 YYNGEE, per germline. J gave up 4 bases and V 3 bases, and 7 bases lay outside the gene matches. CDR3 size: 14 residues. The CDR3 DNA is TGTGCCAGCAGCGAACAGGGGCTTTCTTACGAGCAGTACTTC. As protein: CASSEQGLSYEQYF.

The chain employs TRBV5-6 and TRBJ2-7; 9 bases are a match to TRBD1. CDR1 and CDR2 (germline): SGHDT, YYEEEE. J was trimmed by 6 bases and V by 5 bases; bases with no gene match: 6. This CDR3 comprises 13 residues. Here the CDR3 reads CASRPGQGGEQYF. The CDR3 DNA is TGTGCCAGCAGGCCGGGACAGGGCGGCGAGCAGTACTTC.

The chain recombines TRBV24-1 with TRBJ1-4; D is perhaps TRBD1 (6 bases). Germline V gene lookup returns CDR1 KGHDR and CDR2 SFDVKD. CDR3 size: 15 residues. V lost 2 bases and J lost 8, with 14 bases in between. The CDR3 DNA sequence: TGTGCCACCAGTGATTCCGGGGGGGCTGGGGAAAAACTGTTTTTT. Translated, it gives CATSDSGGAGEKLFF.

This chain connects TRBV28 to TRBJ2-2, with TRBD2 matching over 7 bases. The CDR3 sequence is 16 residues long. Germline-derived CDR1 and CDR2 are MDHEN and SYDVKM. The junction had 4 bases not matched to a gene; V was cut back by 0 bases and J by 3 bases. For the CDR3, the DNA is TGTGCCAGCAGTTTATGGGGGGGGTCGGACACCGGGGAGCTGTTTTTT. Its translation: CASSLWGGSDTGELFF.

The chain has TRBV19 and TRBJ1-5; D gene ambiguous. From germline, CDR1 is LNHDA and CDR2 SQIVND (reference sequence). Trimming took 8 bases from V and 2 from J, leaving 4 bases between them. The CDR3 is 11 residues long. CDR3 residues: CASGGNQPQHF. CDR3 bases: TGTGCCAGTGGGGGCAATCAGCCCCAGCATTTT. The variable domain in full, with the rest retrieved from reference TRBV19 and TRBJ1-5, is DGGITQSPKYLFRKEGQNVTLSCEQNLNHDAMYWYRQDPGQGLRLIYYSQIVNDFQKGDIAEGYSVSREKKESFPLTVTSAQKNPTAFYLCASGGNQPQHFGDGTRLSIL.

The chain recombines TRBV5-1 with TRBJ2-7; unclear D gene. The germline gives CDR1 SGHRS, CDR2 YFSETQ. The CDR3 is 13 residues long. V was shortened by 1 base and J by 2 bases, with 7 bases between the two germline ends. This CDR3 is CASSLTEPYEQYF. CDR3 DNA: TGCGCCAGCAGCTTGACGGAGCCCTACGAGCAGTACTTC.

The chain is built from TRBV19 and TRBJ2-2, with unresolved D. V shed 3 bases and J shed 0 bases, with 11 bases lying between them. Germline V CDR1 and CDR2: LNHDA, SQIVND (reference sequence). The CDR3 has 16 amino acids. The CDR3 DNA reads TGTGCCAGTAGTATCGGCAGGCCGGCGAACACCGGGGAGCTGTTTTTT. Protein: CASSIGRPANTGELFF. Combining the CDR3 with reference TRBV19 and TRBJ2-2 gives the whole variable domain DGGITQSPKYLFRKEGQNVTLSCEQNLNHDAMYWYRQDPGQGLRLIYYSQIVNDFQKGDIAEGYSVSREKKESFPLTVTSAQKNPTAFYLCASSIGRPANTGELFFGEGSRLTVL.

The chain has TRBV28 and TRBJ1-5, with no clear D. Germline CDR1 is MDHEN and CDR2 is SYDVKM. V was trimmed by 5 bases and J by 4 bases, leaving 15 bases between them. The CDR3 loop spans 15 amino acids. CDR3 region: CASSATVLRNQPQHF. In nucleotides, the CDR3 is TGTGCCAGCAGTGCGACGGTGTTGAGGAATCAGCCCCAGCATTTT.

The CDR3 loop is CASSPNSFRQVSEAFF. As DNA, the CDR3 is TGTGCCAGCAGCCCTAACTCCTTCCGACAGGTTTCTGAAGCTTTCTTT. The chain links TRBV6-2 or TRBV6-3 to TRBJ1-1; perhaps TRBD1 as D (6 bases). V dropped 6 bases and J dropped 6 bases, with 23 bases sitting between them. Germline V CDR1 and CDR2: MNHEY, SVGEGT. This CDR3 contains 16 residues.

V is TRBV18 and J is TRBJ1-2; perhaps TRBD1 as D (5 bases). The CDR3 is 14 amino acids. Germline loops: CDR1 KGHSH, CDR2 LQKENI. The ends were cut back, 3 bases at V and 3 bases at J, with 11 bases in the middle. CDR3 protein: CASSPLSRDYGYTF. CDR3 in DNA: TGTGCCAGCTCACCCCTCAGCAGGGACTATGGCTACACCTTC.

This sequence joins TRBV15 and TRBJ2-3, with 10 bases fitting TRBD2. The CDR3 sequence is 18 residues long. Trimming took 2 bases from V and 4 from J; bases not matched to a gene: 12. CDR1 and CDR2 from the germline V gene are LNHNV and YYDKDF (reference sequence). As DNA, the CDR3 is TGTGCCACCAGCAGATCTAGGAACCTAGCGGGAGAATCAGATACGCAGTATTTT. Protein: CATSRSRNLAGESDTQYF.

The chain joins TRBV10-3 to TRBJ2-2, with D perhaps matching TRBD2 (6 bases). Trimming stripped 0 bases from V and 2 bases from J, with 13 bases between. Germline-derived CDR1 and CDR2 are ENHRY and SYGVKD. The CDR3 runs 17 residues. CDR3 in DNA: TGTGCCATCAGTGAGTCTTGGGGTAGCGGTAACACCGGGGAGCTGTTTTTT. Translated, it gives CAISESWGSGNTGELFF.

The chain employs TRBV3-1 (or the pseudogene TRBV3-2) and TRBJ2-3, with 14 bases identical to TRBD2. CDR1 LGHDT and CDR2 YNNKEL come from the germline V gene (reference sequence). Trimming took 2 bases from V and 2 from J; bases not matched to a gene: 6. The CDR3 totals 18 residues. In nucleotides, the CDR3 is TGTGCCAGCAGCCAAAAGACTAGCGGGGGGGTCACCACAGATACGCAGTATTTT. Its translation: CASSQKTSGGVTTDTQYF.

The chain couples TRBV5-1 to TRBJ2-2; D might be TRBD1 (5 bases). Germline V CDR1 and CDR2: SGHRS, YFSETQ. V dropped 0 bases and J dropped 6 bases, with 9 bases sitting between them. The length of the CDR3 is 14 residues. CDR3: CASSLEGISGELFF. The CDR3 region has the DNA TGCGCCAGCAGCTTGGAGGGGATCTCCGGGGAGCTGTTTTTT.

V is TRBV9 and J is TRBJ1-5; TRBD1 might be the D (5 bases). Deletions cut 4 bases from V and 4 bases from J, with 12 bases between. CDR1 SGDLS and CDR2 YYNGEE come from the germline V gene. The CDR3 length is 14 residues. CDR3 sequence reads: CASSLTGLNQPQHF. CDR3 nucleotide sequence: TGTGCCAGCAGCCTAACAGGACTTAATCAGCCCCAGCATTTT.

The chain couples TRBV29-1 to TRBJ1-1; D gene unclear. V lost 5 bases, J lost 4 bases, and 14 bases lay in between. The CDR3 runs to 13 residues. Looked up from germline, CDR1 is SQVTM and CDR2 is ANQGSEA. The CDR3 coding sequence is TGCAGCGTTTCGAACCGGGTGGTCACTGAAGCTTTCTTT. It is translated as CSVSNRVVTEAFF.

This clone was detected once. The chain combines TRBV28 with TRBJ2-7, with D possibly TRBD2 on 5 matching bases. The V end was cut by 5 bases, the J end by 0 bases, with 14 bases between. CDR1 is MDHEN and CDR2 is SYDVKM in the germline V gene. The CDR3 is 15 amino acids. The CDR3 loop is CASSAPGLPSYEQYF. CDR3 nucleotide sequence: TGTGCCAGCAGTGCCCCTGGACTGCCCTCCTACGAGCAGTACTTC.

The gene calls are TRBV7-2 and TRBJ2-2, with a possible D match to TRBD2 (8 bases). Trimming stripped 5 bases from V and 0 bases from J, with 13 bases between. The CDR3 extends over 16 amino acids. Germline V lookup: CDR1 SGHTA, CDR2 FQGNSA. Written as DNA, the CDR3 is TGTGCCAGCAGCCGGGGGGGGACAGCGAACACCGGGGAGCTGTTTTTT. Its protein product is CASSRGGTANTGELFF.